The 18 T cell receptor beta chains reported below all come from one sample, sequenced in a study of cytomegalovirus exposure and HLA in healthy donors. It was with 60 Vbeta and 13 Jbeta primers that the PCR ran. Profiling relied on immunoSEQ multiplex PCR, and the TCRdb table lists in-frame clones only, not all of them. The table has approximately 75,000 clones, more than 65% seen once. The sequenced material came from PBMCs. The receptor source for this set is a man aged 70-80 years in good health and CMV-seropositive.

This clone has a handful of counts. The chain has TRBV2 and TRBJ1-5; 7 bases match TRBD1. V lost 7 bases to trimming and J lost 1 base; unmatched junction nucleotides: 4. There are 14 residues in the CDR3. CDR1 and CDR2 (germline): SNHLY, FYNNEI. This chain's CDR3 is CASIGTESNQPQHF. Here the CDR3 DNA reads TGTGCCAGCATCGGGACAGAGAGCAATCAGCCCCAGCATTTT.

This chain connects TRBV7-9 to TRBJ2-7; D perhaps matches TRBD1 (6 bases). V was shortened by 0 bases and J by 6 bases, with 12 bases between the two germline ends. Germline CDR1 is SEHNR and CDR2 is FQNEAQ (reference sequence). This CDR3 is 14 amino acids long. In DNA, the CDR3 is TGTGCCAGCAGCTTAGCTAGGGGGAGTGGCGAGCAGTACTTC. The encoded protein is CASSLARGSGEQYF.

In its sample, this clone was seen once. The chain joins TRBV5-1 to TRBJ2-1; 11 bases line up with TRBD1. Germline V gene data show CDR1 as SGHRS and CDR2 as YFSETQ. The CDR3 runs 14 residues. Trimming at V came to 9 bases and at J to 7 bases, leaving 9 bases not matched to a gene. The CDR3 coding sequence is TGCGCCACCAAGCTGGACAGGGGGCATAATGAGCAGTTCTTC. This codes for CATKLDRGHNEQFF.

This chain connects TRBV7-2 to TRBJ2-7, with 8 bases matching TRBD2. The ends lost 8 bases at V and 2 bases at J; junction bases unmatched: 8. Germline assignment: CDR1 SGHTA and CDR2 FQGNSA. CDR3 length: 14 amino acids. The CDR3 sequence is CASQPGLGAYEQYF. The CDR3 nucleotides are TGTGCCAGCCAGCCGGGACTAGGGGCCTACGAGCAGTACTTC.

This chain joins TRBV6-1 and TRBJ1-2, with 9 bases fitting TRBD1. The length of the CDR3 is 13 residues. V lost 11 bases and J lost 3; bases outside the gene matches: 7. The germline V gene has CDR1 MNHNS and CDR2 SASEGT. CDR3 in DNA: TGTGCCGCCTCCGGGACAGGGCACTATGGCTACACCTTC. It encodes CAASGTGHYGYTF.

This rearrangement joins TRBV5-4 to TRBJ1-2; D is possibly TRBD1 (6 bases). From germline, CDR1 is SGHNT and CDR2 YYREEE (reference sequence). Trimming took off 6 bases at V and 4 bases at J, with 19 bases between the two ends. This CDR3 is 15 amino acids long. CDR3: CASTSSGGGLYGYTF. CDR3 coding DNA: TGTGCCAGCACCTCGTCGGGCGGGGGGCTCTATGGCTACACCTTC.

CDR3 loop: CSAGTETYEQYF. The CDR3 nucleotides are TGCAGCGCCGGGACTGAGACCTACGAGCAGTACTTC. The chain couples TRBV29-1 to TRBJ2-7; D might be TRBD2 (6 bases). Trimming took off 7 bases at V and 2 bases at J, with 12 bases between the two ends. Germline-derived CDR1 and CDR2 are SQVTM and ANQGSEA. CDR3 length equals 12 residues.

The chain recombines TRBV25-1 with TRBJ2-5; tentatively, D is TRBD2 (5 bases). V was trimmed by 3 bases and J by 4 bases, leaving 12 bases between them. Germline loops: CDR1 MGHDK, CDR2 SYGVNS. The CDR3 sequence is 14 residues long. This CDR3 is CASSDPGITETQYF. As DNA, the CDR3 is TGTGCCAGCAGTGATCCGGGGATCACAGAGACCCAGTACTTC.

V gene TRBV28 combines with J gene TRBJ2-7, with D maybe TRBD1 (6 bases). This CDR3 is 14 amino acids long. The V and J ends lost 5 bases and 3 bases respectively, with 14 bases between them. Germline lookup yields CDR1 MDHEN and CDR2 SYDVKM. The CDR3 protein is CASSPPGHHYEQYF. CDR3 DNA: TGTGCCAGCAGTCCCCCGGGACACCACTACGAGCAGTACTTC.

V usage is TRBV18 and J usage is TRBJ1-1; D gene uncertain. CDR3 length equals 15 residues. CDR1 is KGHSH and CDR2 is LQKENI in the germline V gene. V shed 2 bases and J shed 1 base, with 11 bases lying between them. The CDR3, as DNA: TGTGCCAGCTCACCAGATCTCTCGAGGAACACTGAAGCTTTCTTT. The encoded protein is CASSPDLSRNTEAFF.

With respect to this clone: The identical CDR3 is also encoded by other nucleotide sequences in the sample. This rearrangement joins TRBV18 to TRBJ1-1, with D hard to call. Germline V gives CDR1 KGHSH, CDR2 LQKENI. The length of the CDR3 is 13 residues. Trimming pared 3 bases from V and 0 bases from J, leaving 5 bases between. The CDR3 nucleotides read TGTGCCAGCTCACCCGACATGAACACTGAAGCTTTCTTT. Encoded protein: CASSPDMNTEAFF.

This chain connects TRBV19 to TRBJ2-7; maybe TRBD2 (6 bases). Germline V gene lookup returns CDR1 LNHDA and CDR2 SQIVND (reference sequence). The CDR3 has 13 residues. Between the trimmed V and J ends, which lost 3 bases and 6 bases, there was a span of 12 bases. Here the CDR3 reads CASSMAGRGEQYF. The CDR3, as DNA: TGTGCCAGTAGTATGGCGGGAAGGGGCGAGCAGTACTTC. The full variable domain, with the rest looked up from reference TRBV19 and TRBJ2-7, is DGGITQSPKYLFRKEGQNVTLSCEQNLNHDAMYWYRQDPGQGLRLIYYSQIVNDFQKGDIAEGYSVSREKKESFPLTVTSAQKNPTAFYLCASSMAGRGEQYFGPGTRLTVT.

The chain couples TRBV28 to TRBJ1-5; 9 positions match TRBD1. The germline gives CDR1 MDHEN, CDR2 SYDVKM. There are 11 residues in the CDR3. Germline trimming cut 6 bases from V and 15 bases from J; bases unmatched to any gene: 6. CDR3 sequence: CASRTQGAWHF. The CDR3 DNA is TGTGCCAGCAGGACACAGGGGGCTTGGCATTTT.

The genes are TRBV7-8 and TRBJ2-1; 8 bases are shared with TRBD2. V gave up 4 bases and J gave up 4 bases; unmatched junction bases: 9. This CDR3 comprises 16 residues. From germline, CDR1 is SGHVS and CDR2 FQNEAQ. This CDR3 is CASSSQTSVRYNEQFF. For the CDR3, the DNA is TGTGCCAGCAGCTCCCAGACTAGCGTTAGATACAATGAGCAGTTCTTC. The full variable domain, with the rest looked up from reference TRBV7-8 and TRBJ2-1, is GAGVSQSPRYKVAKRGQDVALRCDPISGHVSLFWYQQALGQGPEFLTYFQNEAQLDKSGLPSDRFFAERPEGSVSTLKIQRTQQEDSAVYLCASSSQTSVRYNEQFFGPGTRLTVL.

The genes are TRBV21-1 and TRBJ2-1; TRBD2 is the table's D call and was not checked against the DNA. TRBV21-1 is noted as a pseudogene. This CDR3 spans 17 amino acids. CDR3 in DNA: TGTGCCAGCAGCAAAGGGGCTCCGCGAATGGGGGGCAATGAGCAGTTCTTC. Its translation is CASSKGAPRMGGNEQFF.

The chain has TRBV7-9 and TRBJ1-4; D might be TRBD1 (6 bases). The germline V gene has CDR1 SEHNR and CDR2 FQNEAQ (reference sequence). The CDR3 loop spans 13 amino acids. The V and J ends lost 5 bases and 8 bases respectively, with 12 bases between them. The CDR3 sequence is CASSRGQGEKLFF. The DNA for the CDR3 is TGTGCCAGCAGCCGCGGTCAGGGGGAAAAACTGTTTTTT.

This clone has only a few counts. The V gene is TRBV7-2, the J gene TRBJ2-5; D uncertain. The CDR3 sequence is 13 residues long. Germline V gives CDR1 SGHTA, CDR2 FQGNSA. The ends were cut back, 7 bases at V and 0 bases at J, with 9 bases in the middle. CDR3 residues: CASTQAYQETQYF. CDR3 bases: TGTGCCAGCACTCAGGCTTACCAAGAGACCCAGTACTTC.

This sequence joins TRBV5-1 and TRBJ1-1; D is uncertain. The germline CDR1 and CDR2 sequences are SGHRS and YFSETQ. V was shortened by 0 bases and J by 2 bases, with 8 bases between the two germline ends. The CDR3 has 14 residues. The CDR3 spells CASSLAVTNTEAFF. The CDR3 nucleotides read TGCGCCAGCAGCTTGGCCGTGACTAACACTGAAGCTTTCTTT. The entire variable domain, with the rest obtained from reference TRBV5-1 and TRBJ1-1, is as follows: KAGVTQTPRYLIKTRGQQVTLSCSPISGHRSVSWYQQTPGQGLQFLFEYFSETQRNKGNFPGRFSGRQFSNSRSEMNVSTLELGDSALYLCASSLAVTNTEAFFGQGTRLTVV.